This passage covers 8 T cell receptor beta chains from one sample sequenced in a study of radiotherapy plus CTLA-4 blockade in lung cancer. Repertoires were generated with immunoSEQ multiplex PCR, while TCRdb's copy carries only in-frame clones and drops some. The sample lists 75,000 to 80,000 clones, around 87% seen once, with 0.87% in the top ten. The sample was peripheral blood, taken from a patient treated with radiotherapy plus ipilimumab. The source of these receptors is a human donor with non-small cell lung cancer who had stable disease on radiotherapy plus ipilimumab.

This chain links TRBV13 with TRBJ2-1, with 7 bases that match TRBD1. The J segment lost 8 bases and the V segment lost 5 bases, leaving 9 bases of the junction unmatched. Per the germline V gene, CDR1 is PRHDT and CDR2 is FYEKMQ (reference sequence). The CDR3 covers 14 residues. CDR3 protein: CASSRDSAGDEQFF. The CDR3 nucleotides are TGTGCCAGCAGCCGGGACAGCGCAGGGGATGAGCAGTTCTTC.

The rearrangement uses TRBV6-1 and TRBJ2-5; possibly TRBD1 for D (6 bases). The DNA matches TRBJ2-7 better at its end, which makes the J call doubtful. The CDR3 sequence is 14 residues long. From germline, CDR1 is MNHNS and CDR2 SASEGT. CDR3 region: CASRLGHYSYEQYF. The DNA of the CDR3 is TGTGCCAGCAGGTTGGGACACTACTCCTACGAGCAGTACTTC.

This chain uses TRBV7-2 with TRBJ1-5; 7 bases agree with TRBD1. CDR1 and CDR2 (germline): SGHTA, FQGNSA. The V gene end was trimmed by 5 bases and the J gene end by 4 bases; junction bases not matched to a gene: 2. The CDR3 totals 13 residues. CDR3 amino acids: CASSRDRNQPQHF. CDR3 coding DNA: TGTGCCAGCAGCCGGGACAGAAATCAGCCCCAGCATTTT.

This rearrangement joins TRBV2 to TRBJ1-4; the D gene is possibly TRBD1 (5 bases). CDR3 length equals 15 residues. Trimming shortened V by 4 bases and J by 3 bases, and 12 bases separated the two germline ends. Germline loops: CDR1 SNHLY, CDR2 FYNNEI. CDR3 amino acids: CASSGGPVANEKLFF. The CDR3 bases are TGTGCCAGCAGTGGGGGCCCAGTAGCTAATGAAAAACTGTTTTTT. The whole variable domain, remainder taken from reference TRBV2 and TRBJ1-4, is EPEVTQTPSHQVTQMGQEVILRCVPISNHLYFYWYRQILGQKVEFLVSFYNNEISEKSEIFDDQFSVERPDGSNFTLKIRSTKLEDSAMYFCASSGGPVANEKLFFGSGTQLSVL.

The genes are TRBV14 and TRBJ1-2; tentatively, D is TRBD1 (5 bases). Per the germline V gene, CDR1 is SGHDN and CDR2 is FVKESK. Trimming took 1 base from V and 7 from J, leaving 19 bases between them. The CDR3 covers 16 residues. CDR3 in DNA: TGTGCCAGCAGCCAAGCCCGTCCCGGGACCCGGGGTGGCTACACCTTC. Its translation is CASSQARPGTRGGYTF.

For the CDR3, the DNA is TGTGCCAGTAAATTGGAGGATCAGCCCCAGCATTTT. Translated, it gives CASKLEDQPQHF. The chain combines TRBV19 with TRBJ1-5; D not certain. The CDR3 length is 12 residues. Between the trimmed V and J ends, which lost 7 bases and 5 bases, there was a span of 9 bases. The germline CDR1 and CDR2 sequences are LNHDA and SQIVND (reference sequence).

The chain is built from TRBV20-1 and TRBJ1-1; D is unclear. The CDR3 is 11 amino acids. The germline gives CDR1 DFQATT, CDR2 SNEGSKA (reference sequence). This CDR3 reads CSSSVDTEAFF. DNA for the CDR3: TGCAGCTCATCCGTGGACACTGAAGCTTTCTTT.

This clone was counted once. V and J are TRBV30 and TRBJ2-6; perhaps TRBD1 as D (5 bases). This CDR3 has 13 residues. V shed 6 bases and J shed 1 base, with 7 bases lying between them. Germline V gives CDR1 GTSNPN, CDR2 SVGIG (reference sequence). As DNA, the CDR3 is TGTGCCTGCAGGGTTTCTGGGGCCAACGTCCTGACTTTC. The encoded protein is CACRVSGANVLTF.